This TCR beta chain was profiled in a study of human T cells and chemical hapten exposure. Trimming removed 1 base from V and 9 bases from J; junction bases left unmatched: 6. The CDR3 runs 14 residues. From germline, CDR1 is SGHAT and CDR2 FQNNGV. It was the library that attached unique molecular identifiers to individual cDNA molecules. Authors' analysis steps: 95,638 TCRs per sample was the median, with a range of about 20,000 to 700,000. TCRdb itself ran the RACE reads through MiXCR, one entry per CDR3 protein. These V and J calls rely on TCRdb rather than the paper's analysis. Among roughly 90,000 distinct CDR3 sequences listed, roughly a tenth were seen once. Study observations and caveats: The number of TCRs over 1 in 1000 frequency stayed unchanged after DPC. While controls formed fewer of them, expanded TCRs formed significantly more large CDR3 similarity clusters.

Sample time point: patch test 3, about 24 weeks after DPC sensitization. The sample's treatment: therapeutic diphenylcyclopropenone sensitization with weekly scalp DPC. This clonotype was counted ten times or more. Its antigen is undetermined. The source is a woman in her 30s with alopecia areata. Some clones in this sample may be carry-over from other donors' samples. The sample consisted of whole blood, taken in connection with sensitization to the hapten diphenylcyclopropenone (DPC). The V call is TRBV11-2, the J call TRBJ2-1; 7 nucleotides agree with TRBD1. The CDR3 loop is CASSLGQGVIEQFF. The CDR3 bases are TGTGCCAGCAGCTTAGGACAGGGTGTAATTGAGCAGTTCTTC.